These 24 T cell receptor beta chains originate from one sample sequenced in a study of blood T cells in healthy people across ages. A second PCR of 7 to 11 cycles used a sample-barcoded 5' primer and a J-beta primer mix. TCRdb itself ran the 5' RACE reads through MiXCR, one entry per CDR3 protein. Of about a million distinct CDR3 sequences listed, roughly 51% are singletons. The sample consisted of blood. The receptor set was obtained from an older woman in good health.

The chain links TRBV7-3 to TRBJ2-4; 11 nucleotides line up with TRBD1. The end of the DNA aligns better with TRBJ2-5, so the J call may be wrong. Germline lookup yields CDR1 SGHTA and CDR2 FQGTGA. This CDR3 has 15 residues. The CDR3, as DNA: TGTGCCAGCAGCGAGTGGGACAGGGGGTCAGAGACCCAGTACTTC. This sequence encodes CASSEWDRGSETQYF.

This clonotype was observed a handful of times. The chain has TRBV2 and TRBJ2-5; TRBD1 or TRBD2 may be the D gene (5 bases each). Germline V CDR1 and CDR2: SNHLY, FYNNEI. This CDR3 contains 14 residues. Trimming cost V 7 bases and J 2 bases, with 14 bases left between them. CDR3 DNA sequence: TGTGCCAGCAAGGGGTCAGACTATCAAGAGACCCAGTACTTC. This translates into CASKGSDYQETQYF.

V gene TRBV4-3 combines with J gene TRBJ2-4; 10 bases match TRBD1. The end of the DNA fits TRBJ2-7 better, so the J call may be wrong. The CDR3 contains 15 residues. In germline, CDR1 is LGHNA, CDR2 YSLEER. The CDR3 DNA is TGCGCCAGCAGCCAAGCCGGGACAGGGGACTACGAGCAGTACTTC. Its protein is CASSQAGTGDYEQYF.

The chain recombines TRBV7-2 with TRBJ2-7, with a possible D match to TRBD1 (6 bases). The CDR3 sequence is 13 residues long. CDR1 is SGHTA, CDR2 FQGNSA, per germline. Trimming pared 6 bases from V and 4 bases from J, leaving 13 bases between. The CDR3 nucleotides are TGTGCCAGCAGAGCAGGCAGGGGATACGAGCAGTACTTC. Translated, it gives CASRAGRGYEQYF.

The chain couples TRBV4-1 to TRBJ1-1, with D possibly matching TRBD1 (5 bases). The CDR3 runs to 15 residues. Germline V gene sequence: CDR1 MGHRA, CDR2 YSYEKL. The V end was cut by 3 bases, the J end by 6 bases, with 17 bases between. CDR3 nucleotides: TGCGCCAGCAGCCACCCCGGACAACGGTGGGCTGAAGCTTTCTTT. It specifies CASSHPGQRWAEAFF.

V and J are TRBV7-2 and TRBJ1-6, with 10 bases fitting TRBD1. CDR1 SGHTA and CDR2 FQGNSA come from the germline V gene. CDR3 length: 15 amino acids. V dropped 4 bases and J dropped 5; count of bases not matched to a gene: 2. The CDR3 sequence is CASSSDRGNNSPLHF. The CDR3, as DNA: TGTGCCAGCAGCTCGGACAGGGGGAATAATTCACCCCTCCACTTT.

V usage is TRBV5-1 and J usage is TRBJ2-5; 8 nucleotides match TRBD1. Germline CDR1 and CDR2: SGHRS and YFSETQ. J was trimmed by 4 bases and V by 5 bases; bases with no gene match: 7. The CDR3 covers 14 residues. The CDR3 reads CASSSYRGVETQYF. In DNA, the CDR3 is TGCGCCAGCAGTTCGTACAGGGGGGTAGAGACCCAGTACTTC. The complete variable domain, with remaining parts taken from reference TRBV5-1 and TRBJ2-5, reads KAGVTQTPRYLIKTRGQQVTLSCSPISGHRSVSWYQQTPGQGLQFLFEYFSETQRNKGNFPGRFSGRQFSNSRSEMNVSTLELGDSALYLCASSSYRGVETQYFGPGTRLLVL.

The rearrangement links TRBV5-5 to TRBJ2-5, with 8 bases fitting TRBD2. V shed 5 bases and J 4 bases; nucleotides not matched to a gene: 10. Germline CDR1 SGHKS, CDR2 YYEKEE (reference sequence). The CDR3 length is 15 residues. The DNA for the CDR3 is TGTGCCAGCAGTCGAGCAGGGGCGGGAGGAGAGACCCAGTACTTC. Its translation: CASSRAGAGGETQYF.

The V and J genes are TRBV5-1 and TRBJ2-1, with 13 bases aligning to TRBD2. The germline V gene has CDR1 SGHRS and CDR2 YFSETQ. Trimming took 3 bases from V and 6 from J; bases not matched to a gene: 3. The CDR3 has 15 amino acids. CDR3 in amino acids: CASSSGLAGFNEQFF. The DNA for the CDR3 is TGCGCCAGCAGCTCGGGACTAGCGGGATTCAATGAGCAGTTCTTC.

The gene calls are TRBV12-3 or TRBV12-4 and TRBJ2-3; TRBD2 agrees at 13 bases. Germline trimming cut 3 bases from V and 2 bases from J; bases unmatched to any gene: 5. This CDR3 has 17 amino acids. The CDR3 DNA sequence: TGTGCCAGCAGTTTCTACGGGACTAGCGGGGACACAGATACGCAGTATTTT. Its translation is CASSFYGTSGDTDTQYF.

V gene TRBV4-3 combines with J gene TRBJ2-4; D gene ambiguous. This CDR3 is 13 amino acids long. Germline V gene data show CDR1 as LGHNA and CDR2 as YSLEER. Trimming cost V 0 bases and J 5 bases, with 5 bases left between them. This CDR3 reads CASSQDGQNIQYF. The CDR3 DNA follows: TGCGCCAGCAGCCAAGATGGACAAAACATTCAGTACTTC.

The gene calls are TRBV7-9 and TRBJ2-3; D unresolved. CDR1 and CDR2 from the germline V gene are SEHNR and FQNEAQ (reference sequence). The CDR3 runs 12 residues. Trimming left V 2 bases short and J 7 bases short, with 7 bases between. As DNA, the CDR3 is TGTGCCAGCAGCTTAACGTTGAATACGCAGTATTTT. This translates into CASSLTLNTQYF.

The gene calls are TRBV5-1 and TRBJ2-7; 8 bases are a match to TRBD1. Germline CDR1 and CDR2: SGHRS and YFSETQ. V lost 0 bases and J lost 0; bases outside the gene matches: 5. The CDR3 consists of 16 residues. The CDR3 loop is CASSLAAGTGSYEQYF. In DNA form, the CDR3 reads TGCGCCAGCAGCTTGGCCGCCGGGACAGGCTCCTACGAGCAGTACTTC.

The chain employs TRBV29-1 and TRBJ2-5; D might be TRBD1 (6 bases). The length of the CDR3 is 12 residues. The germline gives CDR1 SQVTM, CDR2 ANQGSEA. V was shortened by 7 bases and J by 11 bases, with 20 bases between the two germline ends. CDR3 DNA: TGCAGCGCCGGGACACCATACAATGAGCAGTACTTC. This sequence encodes CSAGTPYNEQYF.

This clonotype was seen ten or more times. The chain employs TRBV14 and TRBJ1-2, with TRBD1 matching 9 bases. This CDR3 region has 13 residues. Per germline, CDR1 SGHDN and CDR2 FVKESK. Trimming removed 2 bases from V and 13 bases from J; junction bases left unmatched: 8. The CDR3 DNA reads TGTGCCAGCAGCCAAATCCGGGACAGGGCGGTCACCTTC. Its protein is CASSQIRDRAVTF.

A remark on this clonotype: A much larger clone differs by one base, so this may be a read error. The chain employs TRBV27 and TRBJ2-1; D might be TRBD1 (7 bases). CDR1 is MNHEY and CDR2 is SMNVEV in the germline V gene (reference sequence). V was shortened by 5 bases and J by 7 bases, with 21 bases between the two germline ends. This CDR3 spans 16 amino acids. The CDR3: CASSTRGVVLTNEQFF. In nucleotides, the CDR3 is TGTGCCAGCAGTACCAGGGGGGTAGTCTTAACGAATGAGCAGTTCTTC.

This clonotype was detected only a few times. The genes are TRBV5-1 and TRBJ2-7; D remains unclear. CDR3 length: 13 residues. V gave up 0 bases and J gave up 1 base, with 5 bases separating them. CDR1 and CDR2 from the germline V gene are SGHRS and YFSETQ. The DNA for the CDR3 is TGCGCCAGCAGCTTGGGGAATTCCTACGAGCAGTACTTC. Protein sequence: CASSLGNSYEQYF.

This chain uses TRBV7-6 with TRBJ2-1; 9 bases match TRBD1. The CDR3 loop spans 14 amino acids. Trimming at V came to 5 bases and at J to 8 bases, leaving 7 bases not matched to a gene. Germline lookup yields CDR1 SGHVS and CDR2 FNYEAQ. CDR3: CASSPGTGRDEQFF. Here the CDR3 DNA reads TGTGCCAGCAGCCCGGGGACAGGGCGGGATGAGCAGTTCTTC. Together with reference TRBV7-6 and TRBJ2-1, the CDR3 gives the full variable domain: GAGVSQSPRYKVTKRGQDVALRCDPISGHVSLYWYRQALGQGPEFLTYFNYEAQQDKSGLPNDRFSAERPEGSISTLTIQRTEQRDSAMYRCASSPGTGRDEQFFGPGTRLTVL.

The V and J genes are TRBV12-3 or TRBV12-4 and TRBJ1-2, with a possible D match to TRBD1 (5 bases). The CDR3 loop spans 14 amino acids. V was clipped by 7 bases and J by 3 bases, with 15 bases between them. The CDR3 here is CASTRRGKDYGYTF. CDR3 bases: TGTGCCAGCACCAGAAGGGGAAAAGACTATGGCTACACCTTC.

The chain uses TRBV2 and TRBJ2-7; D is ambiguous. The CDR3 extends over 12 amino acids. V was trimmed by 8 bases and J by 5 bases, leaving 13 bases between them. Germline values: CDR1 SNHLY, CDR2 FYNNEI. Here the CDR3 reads CASSSQANEQYF. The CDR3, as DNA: TGTGCCAGCTCTTCGCAGGCCAACGAGCAGTACTTC.

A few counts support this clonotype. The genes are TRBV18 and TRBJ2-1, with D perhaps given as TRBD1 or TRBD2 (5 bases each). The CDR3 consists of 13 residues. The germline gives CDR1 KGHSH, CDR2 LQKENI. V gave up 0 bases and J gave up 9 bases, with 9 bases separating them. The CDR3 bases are TGTGCCAGCTCACCACCCGGGACCGGTGAGCAGTTCTTC. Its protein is CASSPPGTGEQFF.

This CDR3 reads CASSLSASGTSQETQYF. CDR3 bases: TGTGCCAGCAGTTTGTCGGCTAGCGGGACCTCCCAAGAGACCCAGTACTTC. The genes are TRBV28 and TRBJ2-5; the match to TRBD2 covers 9 bases. CDR3 length equals 17 residues. With V trimmed by 3 bases and J by 1 base, 9 bases remained unmatched. Germline loops: CDR1 MDHEN, CDR2 SYDVKM.

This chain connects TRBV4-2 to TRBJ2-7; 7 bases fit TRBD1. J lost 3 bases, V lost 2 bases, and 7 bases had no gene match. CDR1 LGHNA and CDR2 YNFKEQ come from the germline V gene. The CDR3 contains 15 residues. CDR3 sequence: CASSQKGGRDYEQYF. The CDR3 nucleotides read TGTGCCAGCAGCCAAAAAGGGGGCAGAGACTACGAGCAGTACTTC.

CDR3: CASSSTRDFYEQYF. CDR3 sequence (DNA): TGTGCCAGCAGTTCGACGAGGGACTTCTACGAGCAGTACTTC. V and J are TRBV28 and TRBJ2-7; tentative D call: TRBD2 (6 bases). The V and J ends lost 4 bases and 3 bases respectively, with 13 bases between them. The germline V gene has CDR1 MDHEN and CDR2 SYDVKM. The CDR3 runs 14 residues.